This T cell receptor (beta chain) was captured by sequencing in a study of T cells in Graves' hyperthyroidism and ophthalmopathy. V was shortened by 3 bases and J by 3 bases, with 16 bases between the two germline ends. The CDR3 contains 15 residues. Germline lookup yields CDR1 DFQATT and CDR2 SNEGSKA (reference sequence). This clonotype was detected only a few times. Graves' hyperthyroidism qualified as stable when ophthalmopathy did not progress within 18 months. Investigators excluded patients with uncontrolled infection, other autoimmune disease, pregnancy or lactation. Thyroid ultrasound and orbital computed tomography, with clinical symptoms and serum thyroxine and TRAb, informed diagnoses. Regions amplified from RNA transcripts were the TCR beta CDR3 regions. First-round RT-PCR with HTBI primers amplified the TCR CDR3 region. TCRdb fed the multiplex PCR reads into MiXCR, producing one record per CDR3 protein. Of 610,000 or so distinct CDR3 sequences listed, about 45% were seen once; the top ten hold more than 7%.

The V call is TRBV20-1, the J call TRBJ2-3, with D unclear. The sequence was collected from a woman aged 18-30 years with Graves' hyperthyroidism. The specimen sequenced was peripheral blood or thyroid tissue (not recorded which). In DNA form, the CDR3 reads TGCAGTGCTAGGCTGAAGGTCGTTCTAACAGATACGCAGTATTTT. This gives the protein CSARLKVVLTDTQYF.